This T cell receptor beta chain comes out of a study of blood T cell repertoires in COVID-19. Across the study: The cDNA or gDNA used as material had been derived from T cells, B-cell-depleted T cells, or PBMCs.

Per the authors' pipeline: Scientists estimated how many nucleated cells there were by amplifying reference gene primers. Profiling relied on immunoSEQ multiplex PCR, and the TCRdb table lists in-frame clones only, not all of them. The D gene and trimming were derived from the DNA, and the V and J assignments and clone size from that table. The sample includes fewer than 150,000 clones, 80% to 90% seen only once; the top ten take 3.5% to 5.5%. The V and J ends lost 5 bases and 4 bases, in that order; junction bases with no gene match: 5. The CDR3 totals 15 residues. Germline V gene lookup returns CDR1 SEHNR and CDR2 FQNEAQ (reference sequence).

The TCR originated in a woman in her 40s with acute or convalescent COVID-19. The sequencing sample was made of peripheral blood. The chain uses TRBV7-9 and TRBJ2-2; TRBD2 matches at 9 bases. The CDR3 sequence: CASSTGTSFTGELFF. The DNA for the CDR3 is TGTGCCAGCAGCACCGGGACTAGCTTCACCGGGGAGCTGTTTTTT.